This T cell receptor (beta chain) was obtained from a study of long-term antiretroviral therapy in people with HIV. V was shortened by 6 bases and J by 8 bases, with 7 bases between the two germline ends. This CDR3 comprises 11 residues. CDR1 is SGHAT, CDR2 FQNNGV, per germline. The run of the v3.0 immunoSEQ assay was at survey level. Libraries were prepared by immunoSEQ multiplex PCR; TCRdb keeps only in-frame clonotypes and omits some of them. The sample has 7,000 or so clones; roughly 70% are singletons. V gene TRBV11-2 combines with J gene TRBJ1-4; no clear D gene. This clonotype was sampled from a man in his forties with HIV. The starting material was unsorted PBMCs, obtained 0.2 years after starting antiretroviral therapy. The DNA of the CDR3 is TGTGCCAGCAGGGTTGGGGAAAAACTGTTTTTT. This encodes CASRVGEKLFF.